This TCR beta chain was found in a study of blood T cells in healthy people across ages. Points from the study as a whole: A conclusive naive versus antigen-experienced comparison was prevented by the unsorted PBMCs.

Germline-derived CDR1 and CDR2 are ENHRY and SYGVKD. The length of the CDR3 is 14 residues. A second about 7 to 11 cycle PCR used barcoded and J-beta primers. The authors tagged each cDNA molecule using a template-switch adaptor with 12 random nucleotides. TCRdb independently ran MiXCR on the 5' RACE reads; one entry per CDR3 protein. This table holds fewer than 650,000 distinct CDR3 sequences, about 29% found once. Notes on this clonotype: Its antigen is unknown.

These data also featured in a second study, about T cells of mothers and their children. That work states: Several million TCR beta reads per child versus over 9.5 million per mother.

The material sequenced was blood. This TCR derives from a boy between 2 and 10 years old in good health. The V and J genes are TRBV10-3 and TRBJ2-5; maybe TRBD2 (5 bases). The DNA matches TRBJ2-1 better at its end, which makes the J call doubtful. CDR3 sequence reads: CAITPGTHYNEQFF. The CDR3 region has the DNA TGTGCCATCACCCCGGGAACCCATTACAATGAGCAGTTCTTC.